This T cell receptor (beta chain) was recovered during a study of shared clonotypes between healthy human individuals. This clone occurred once. Repertoires were generated with immunoSEQ multiplex PCR, while TCRdb's copy carries only in-frame clones and drops some. Counted here are about 480,000 clones, about four fifths occurring once; the ten biggest clones make up 10% to 15%. The specimen was PBMCs. This clonotype originated in a middle-aged woman in good health. Some clones in this sample may be carry-over from other donors' samples.

The CDR3: CASIRGAGGNTIYF. CDR3 sequence (DNA): TGTGCCAGCATCCGAGGGGCTGGTGGAAACACCATATATTTT. This chain joins TRBV6-6 and TRBJ1-3, with TRBD1 as a possible D gene (5 bases). CDR1 and CDR2 (germline): MNHNY, SVGAGI (reference sequence). CDR3 length: 14 amino acids. Trimming took off 7 bases at V and 3 bases at J, with 13 bases between the two ends.